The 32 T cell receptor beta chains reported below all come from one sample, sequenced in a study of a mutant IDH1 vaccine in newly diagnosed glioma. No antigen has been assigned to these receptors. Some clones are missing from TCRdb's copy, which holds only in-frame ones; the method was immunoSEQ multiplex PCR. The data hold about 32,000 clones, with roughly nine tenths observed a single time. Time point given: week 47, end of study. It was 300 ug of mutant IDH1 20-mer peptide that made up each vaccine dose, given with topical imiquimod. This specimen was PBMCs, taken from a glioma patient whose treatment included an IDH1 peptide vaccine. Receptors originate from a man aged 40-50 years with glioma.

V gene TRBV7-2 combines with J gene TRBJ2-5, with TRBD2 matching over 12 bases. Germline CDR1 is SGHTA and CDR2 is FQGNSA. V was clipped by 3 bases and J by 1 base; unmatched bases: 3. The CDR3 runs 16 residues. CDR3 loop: CASSLSSGGVQETQYF. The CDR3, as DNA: TGTGCCAGCAGCTTGTCTAGCGGGGGGGTCCAAGAGACCCAGTACTTC.

CDR3 region: CASSKGQGAVTGELFF. CDR3 coding DNA: TGTGCCAGCAGCAAGGGACAGGGGGCAGTCACCGGGGAGCTGTTTTTT. The chain is built from TRBV7-9 and TRBJ2-2; 12 nucleotides align to TRBD1. Trimming at V came to 5 bases and at J to 4 bases, leaving 5 bases not matched to a gene. The CDR3 loop spans 16 amino acids. Germline V lookup: CDR1 SEHNR, CDR2 FQNEAQ (reference sequence).

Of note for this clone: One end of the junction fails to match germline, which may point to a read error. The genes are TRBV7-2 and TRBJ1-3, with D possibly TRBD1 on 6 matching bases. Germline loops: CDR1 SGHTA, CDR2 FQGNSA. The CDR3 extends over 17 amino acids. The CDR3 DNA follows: TGTGCCAGCAGCCTAGCCCAAGCGGGGGCTAGGGGTTACACCATATATTTT. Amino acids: CASSLAQAGARGYTIYF.

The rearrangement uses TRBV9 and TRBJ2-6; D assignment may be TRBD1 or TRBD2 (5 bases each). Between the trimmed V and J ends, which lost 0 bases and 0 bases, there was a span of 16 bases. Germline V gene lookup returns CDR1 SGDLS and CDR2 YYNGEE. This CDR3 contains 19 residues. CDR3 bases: TGTGCCAGCAGCGTAGAGAGGGGCCGCGCCAACTCTGGGGCCAACGTCCTGACTTTC. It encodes CASSVERGRANSGANVLTF. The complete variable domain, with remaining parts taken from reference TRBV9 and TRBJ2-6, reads DSGVTQTPKHLITATGQRVTLRCSPRSGDLSVYWYQQSLDQGLQFLIQYYNGEERAKGNILERFSAQQFPDLHSELNLSSLELGDSALYFCASSVERGRANSGANVLTFGAGSRLTVL.

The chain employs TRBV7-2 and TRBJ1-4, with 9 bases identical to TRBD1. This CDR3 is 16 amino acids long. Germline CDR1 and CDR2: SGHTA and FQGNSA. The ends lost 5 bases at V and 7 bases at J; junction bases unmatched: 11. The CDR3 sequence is CASSPNHGTGFEKLFF. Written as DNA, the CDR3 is TGTGCCAGCAGCCCGAACCACGGGACAGGGTTTGAAAAACTGTTTTTT.

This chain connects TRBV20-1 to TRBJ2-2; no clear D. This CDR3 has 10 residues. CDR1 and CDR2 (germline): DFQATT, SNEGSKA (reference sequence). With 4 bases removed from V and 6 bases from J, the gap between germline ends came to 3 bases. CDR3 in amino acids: CSAKSGELFF. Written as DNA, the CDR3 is TGCAGTGCTAAGTCCGGGGAGCTGTTTTTT.

The CDR3 spells CASSLAGAAGNTIYF. Written as DNA, the CDR3 is TGTGCCAGCAGCTTGGCGGGAGCGGCTGGAAACACCATATATTTT. This chain joins TRBV5-4 and TRBJ1-3; D gene uncertain. Germline V gives CDR1 SGHNT, CDR2 YYREEE (reference sequence). This CDR3 has 15 amino acids. Trimming pared 0 bases from V and 2 bases from J, leaving 9 bases between.

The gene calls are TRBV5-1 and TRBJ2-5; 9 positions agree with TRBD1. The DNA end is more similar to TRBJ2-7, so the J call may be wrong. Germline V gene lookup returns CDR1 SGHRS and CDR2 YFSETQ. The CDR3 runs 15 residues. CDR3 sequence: CARGSRDRASYEQYF. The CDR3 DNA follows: TGCGCCAGGGGGTCCCGGGACAGGGCTTCCTACGAGCAGTACTTC.

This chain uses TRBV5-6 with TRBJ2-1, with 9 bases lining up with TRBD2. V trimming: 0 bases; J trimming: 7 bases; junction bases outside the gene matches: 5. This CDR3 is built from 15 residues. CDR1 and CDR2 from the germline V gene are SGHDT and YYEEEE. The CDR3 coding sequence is TGTGCCAGCAGCTTGGGCGGGGGGGCGCGGAATGAGCAGTTCTTC. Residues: CASSLGGGARNEQFF. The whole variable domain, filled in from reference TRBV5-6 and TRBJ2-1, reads DAGVTQSPTHLIKTRGQQVTLRCSPKSGHDTVSWYQQALGQGPQFIFQYYEEEERQRGNFPDRFSGHQFPNYSSELNVNALLLGDSALYLCASSLGGGARNEQFFGPGTRLTVL.

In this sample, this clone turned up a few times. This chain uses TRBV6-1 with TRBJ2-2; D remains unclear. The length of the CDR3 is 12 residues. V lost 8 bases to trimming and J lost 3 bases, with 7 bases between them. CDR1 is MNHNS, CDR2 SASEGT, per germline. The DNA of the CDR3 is TGTGCCAGCGGCAGCTACACCGGGGAGCTGTTTTTT. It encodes CASGSYTGELFF.

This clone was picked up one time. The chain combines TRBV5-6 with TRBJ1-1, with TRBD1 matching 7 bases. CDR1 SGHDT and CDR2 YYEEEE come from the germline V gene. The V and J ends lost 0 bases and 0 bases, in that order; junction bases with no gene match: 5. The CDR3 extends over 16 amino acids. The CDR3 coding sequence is TGTGCCAGCAGCTTGGTGAACAGGGGAATGAACACTGAAGCTTTCTTT. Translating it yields CASSLVNRGMNTEAFF.

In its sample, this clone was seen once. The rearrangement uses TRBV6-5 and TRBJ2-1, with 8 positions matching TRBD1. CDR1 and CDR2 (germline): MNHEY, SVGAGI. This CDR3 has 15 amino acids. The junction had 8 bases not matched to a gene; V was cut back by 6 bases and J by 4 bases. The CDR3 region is CASSPDRGPYNEQFF. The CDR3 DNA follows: TGTGCCAGCAGCCCCGACAGGGGCCCTTACAATGAGCAGTTCTTC.

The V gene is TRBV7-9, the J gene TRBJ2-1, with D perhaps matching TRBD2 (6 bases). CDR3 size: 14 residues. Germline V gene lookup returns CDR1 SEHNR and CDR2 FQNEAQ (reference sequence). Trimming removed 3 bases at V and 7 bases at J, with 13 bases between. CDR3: CASSLEGLGNEQFF. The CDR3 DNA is TGTGCCAGCAGCTTGGAGGGACTCGGTAATGAGCAGTTCTTC.

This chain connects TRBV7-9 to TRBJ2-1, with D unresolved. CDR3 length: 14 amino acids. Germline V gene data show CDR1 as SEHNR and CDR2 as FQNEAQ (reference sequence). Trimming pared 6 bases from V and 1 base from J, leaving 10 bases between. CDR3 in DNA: TGTGCCAGCAGTTCTCTGGAATCCTACAATGAGCAGTTCTTC. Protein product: CASSSLESYNEQFF.

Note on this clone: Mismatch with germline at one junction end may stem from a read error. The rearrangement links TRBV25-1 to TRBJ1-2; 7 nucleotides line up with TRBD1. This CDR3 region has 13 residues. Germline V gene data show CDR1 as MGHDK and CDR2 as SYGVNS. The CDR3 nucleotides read TGTGCCAGCAGTGAAGGAGGTTTAGGGGGCTGGTCCTTC. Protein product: CASSEGGLGGWSF.

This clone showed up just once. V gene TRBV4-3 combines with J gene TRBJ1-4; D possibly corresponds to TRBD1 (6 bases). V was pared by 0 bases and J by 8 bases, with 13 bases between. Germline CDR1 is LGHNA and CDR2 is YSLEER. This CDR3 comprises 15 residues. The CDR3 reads CASSQDVQGWEKLFF. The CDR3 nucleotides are TGCGCCAGCAGCCAAGATGTGCAGGGGTGGGAAAAACTGTTTTTT.

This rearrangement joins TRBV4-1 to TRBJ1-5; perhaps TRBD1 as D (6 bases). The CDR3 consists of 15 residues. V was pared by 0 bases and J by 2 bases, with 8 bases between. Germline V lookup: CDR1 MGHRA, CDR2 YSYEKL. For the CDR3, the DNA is TGCGCCAGCAGCCAAGAAAGACAGGGCAATCAGCCCCAGCATTTT. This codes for CASSQERQGNQPQHF.

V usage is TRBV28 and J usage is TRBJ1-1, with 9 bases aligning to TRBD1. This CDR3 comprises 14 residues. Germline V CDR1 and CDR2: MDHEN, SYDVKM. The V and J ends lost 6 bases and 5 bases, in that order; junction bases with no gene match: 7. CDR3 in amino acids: CASRSGTGRTEAFF. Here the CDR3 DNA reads TGTGCCAGCAGATCTGGGACAGGGCGAACTGAAGCTTTCTTT. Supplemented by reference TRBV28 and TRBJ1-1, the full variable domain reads DVKVTQSSRYLVKRTGEKVFLECVQDMDHENMFWYRQDPGLGLRLIYFSYDVKMKEKGDIPEGYSVSREKKERFSLILESASTNQTSMYLCASRSGTGRTEAFFGQGTRLTVV.

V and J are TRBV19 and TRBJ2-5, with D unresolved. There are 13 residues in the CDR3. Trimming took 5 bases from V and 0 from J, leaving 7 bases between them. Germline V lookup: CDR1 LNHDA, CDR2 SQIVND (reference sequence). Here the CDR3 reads CASSGPNQETQYF. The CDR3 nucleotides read TGTGCCAGTAGTGGGCCCAACCAAGAGACCCAGTACTTC.

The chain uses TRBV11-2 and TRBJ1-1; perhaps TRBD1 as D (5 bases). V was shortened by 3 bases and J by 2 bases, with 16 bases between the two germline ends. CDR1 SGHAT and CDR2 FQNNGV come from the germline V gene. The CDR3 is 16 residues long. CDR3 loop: CASSLGGVQTNTEAFF. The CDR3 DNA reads TGTGCCAGCAGCTTGGGGGGGGTCCAGACTAACACTGAAGCTTTCTTT.

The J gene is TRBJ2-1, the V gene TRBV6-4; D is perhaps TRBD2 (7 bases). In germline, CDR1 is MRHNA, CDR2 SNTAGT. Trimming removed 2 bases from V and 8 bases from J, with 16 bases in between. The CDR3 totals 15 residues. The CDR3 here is CASSDNGLEGDEQFF. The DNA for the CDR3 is TGTGCCAGCAGTGACAACGGACTAGAGGGGGATGAGCAGTTCTTC.

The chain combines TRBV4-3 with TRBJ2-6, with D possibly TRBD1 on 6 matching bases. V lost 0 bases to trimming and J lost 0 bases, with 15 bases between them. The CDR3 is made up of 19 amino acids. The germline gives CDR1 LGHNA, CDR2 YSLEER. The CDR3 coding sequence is TGCGCCAGCAGCCAAGATAGGGGCAGGGGCTACTCTGGGGCCAACGTCCTGACTTTC. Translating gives CASSQDRGRGYSGANVLTF.

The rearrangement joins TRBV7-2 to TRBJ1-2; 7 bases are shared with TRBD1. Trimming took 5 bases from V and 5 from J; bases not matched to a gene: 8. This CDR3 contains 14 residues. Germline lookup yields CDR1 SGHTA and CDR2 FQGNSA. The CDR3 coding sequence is TGTGCCAGCAGCCCCCAGGGGGTAAGATATGGCTACACCTTC. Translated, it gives CASSPQGVRYGYTF.

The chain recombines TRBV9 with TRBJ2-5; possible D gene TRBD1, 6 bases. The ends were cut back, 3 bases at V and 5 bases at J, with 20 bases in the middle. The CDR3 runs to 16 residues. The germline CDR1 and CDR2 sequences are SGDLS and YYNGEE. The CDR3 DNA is TGTGCCAGCAGCGGGCCCCGAGATCCAAGGGGGGAGACCCAGTACTTC. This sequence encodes CASSGPRDPRGETQYF.

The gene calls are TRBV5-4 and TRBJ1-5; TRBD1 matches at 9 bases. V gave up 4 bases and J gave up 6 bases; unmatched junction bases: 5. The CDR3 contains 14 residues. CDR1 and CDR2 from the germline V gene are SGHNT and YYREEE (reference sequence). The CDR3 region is CASSAGTGSQPQHF. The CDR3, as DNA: TGTGCCAGCAGCGCCGGGACAGGGAGTCAGCCCCAGCATTTT.

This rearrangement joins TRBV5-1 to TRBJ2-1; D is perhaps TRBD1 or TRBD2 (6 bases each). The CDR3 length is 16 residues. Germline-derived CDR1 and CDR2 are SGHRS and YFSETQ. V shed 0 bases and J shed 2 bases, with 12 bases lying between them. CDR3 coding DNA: TGCGCCAGCAGCTTGGGAGGCCGGGGGCCCTACAATGAGCAGTTCTTC. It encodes CASSLGGRGPYNEQFF.

The CDR3 loop is CSVPRSTGELFF. CDR3 DNA sequence: TGCAGCGTCCCAAGGAGCACCGGGGAGCTGTTTTTT. V gene TRBV29-1 combines with J gene TRBJ2-2; D is unresolved. The CDR3 loop spans 12 amino acids. Germline CDR1 SQVTM, CDR2 ANQGSEA. V lost 6 bases to trimming and J lost 4 bases, with 9 bases between them.

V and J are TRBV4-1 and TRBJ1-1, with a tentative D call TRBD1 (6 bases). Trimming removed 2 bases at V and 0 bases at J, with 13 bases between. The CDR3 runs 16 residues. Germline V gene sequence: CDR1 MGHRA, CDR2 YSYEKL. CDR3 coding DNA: TGCGCCAGCAGCCAATCCGGGGGCCCCATGAACACTGAAGCTTTCTTT. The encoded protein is CASSQSGGPMNTEAFF.

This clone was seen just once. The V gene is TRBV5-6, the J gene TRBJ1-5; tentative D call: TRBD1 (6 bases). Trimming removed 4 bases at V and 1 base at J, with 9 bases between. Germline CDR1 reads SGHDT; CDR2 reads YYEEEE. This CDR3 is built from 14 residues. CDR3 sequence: CASSPGTSNQPQHF. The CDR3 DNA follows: TGTGCCAGCAGCCCCGGGACAAGCAATCAGCCCCAGCATTTT.

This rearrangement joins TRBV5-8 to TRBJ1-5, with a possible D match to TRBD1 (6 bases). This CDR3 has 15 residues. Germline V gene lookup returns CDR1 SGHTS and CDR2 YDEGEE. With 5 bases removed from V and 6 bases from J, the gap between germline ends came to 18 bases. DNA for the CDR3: TGTGCCAGCAGTCCAGGGGATAGACGTGGTCAGCCCCAGCATTTT. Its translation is CASSPGDRRGQPQHF.

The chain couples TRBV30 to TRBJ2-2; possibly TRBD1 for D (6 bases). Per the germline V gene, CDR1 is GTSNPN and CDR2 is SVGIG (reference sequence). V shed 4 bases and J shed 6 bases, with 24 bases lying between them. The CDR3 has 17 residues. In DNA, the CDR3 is TGTGCCTGGAAGCATCAGGGGTGGGGTGAGGCGCCCGGGGAGCTGTTTTTT. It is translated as CAWKHQGWGEAPGELFF.

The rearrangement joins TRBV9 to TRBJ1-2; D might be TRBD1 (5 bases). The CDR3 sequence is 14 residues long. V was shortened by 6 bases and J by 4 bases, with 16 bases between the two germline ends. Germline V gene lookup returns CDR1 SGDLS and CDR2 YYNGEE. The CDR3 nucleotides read TGTGCCAGCACCTTGACACAGGTCGGCTATGGCTACACCTTC. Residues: CASTLTQVGYGYTF.